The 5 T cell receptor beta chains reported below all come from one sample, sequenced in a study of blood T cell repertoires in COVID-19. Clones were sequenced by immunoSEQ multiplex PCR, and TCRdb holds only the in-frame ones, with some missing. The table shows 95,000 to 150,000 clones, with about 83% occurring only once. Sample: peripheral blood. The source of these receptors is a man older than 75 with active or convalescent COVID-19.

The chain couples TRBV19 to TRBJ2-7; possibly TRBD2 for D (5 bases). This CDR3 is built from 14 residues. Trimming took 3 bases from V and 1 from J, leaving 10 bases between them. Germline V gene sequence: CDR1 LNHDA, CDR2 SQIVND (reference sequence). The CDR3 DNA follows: TGTGCCAGTAGTATTCGGAGCGGTTCCTACGAGCAGTACTTC. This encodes CASSIRSGSYEQYF.

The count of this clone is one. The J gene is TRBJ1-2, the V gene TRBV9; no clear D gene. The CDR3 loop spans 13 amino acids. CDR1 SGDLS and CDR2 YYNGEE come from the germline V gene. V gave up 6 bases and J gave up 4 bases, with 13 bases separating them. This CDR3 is CASTTVEGYGYTF. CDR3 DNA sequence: TGTGCCAGCACCACGGTCGAGGGCTATGGCTACACCTTC.

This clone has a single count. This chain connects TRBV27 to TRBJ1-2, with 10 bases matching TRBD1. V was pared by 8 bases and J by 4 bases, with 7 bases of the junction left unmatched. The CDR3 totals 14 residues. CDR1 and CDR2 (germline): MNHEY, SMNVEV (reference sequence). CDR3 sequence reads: CASGYDRGLYGYTF. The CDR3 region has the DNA TGTGCCAGCGGATATGACAGGGGGCTCTATGGCTACACCTTC.

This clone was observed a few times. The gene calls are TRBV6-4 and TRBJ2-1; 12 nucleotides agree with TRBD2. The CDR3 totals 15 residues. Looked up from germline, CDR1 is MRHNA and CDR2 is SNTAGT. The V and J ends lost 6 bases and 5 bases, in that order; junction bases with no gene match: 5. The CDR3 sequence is CASSPGLAGHNEQFF. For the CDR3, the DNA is TGTGCCAGCAGCCCCGGACTAGCGGGGCACAATGAGCAGTTCTTC.

CDR3 DNA: TGCGCCAGCAGCTCGACAGGGTCTAACTATGGCTACACCTTC. The encoded protein is CASSSTGSNYGYTF. The chain is built from TRBV5-1 and TRBJ1-2, with 7 bases identical to TRBD1. The CDR3 spans 14 residues. V shed 3 bases, J shed 0 bases, and the junction held 2 bases outside the gene matches. Germline V gene sequence: CDR1 SGHRS, CDR2 YFSETQ.